This T cell receptor beta chain is drawn from a study of regulatory T cells in long-lasting Graves disease. Comment on this clonotype: The antigen is undetermined.

The CDR3 is 11 amino acids. The germline V gene encodes CDR1 SQVTM and CDR2 ANQGSEA. Whole-study findings and limits: New patients shared 800 to 1,000 public clonotypes, fewer than the approximately 3,000 shared by persistent patients.

In building TCR beta libraries, iRepertoire HTBI primers were used together with Arm-PCR of CDR3 regions. MiXCR, applied by TCRdb to the multiplex PCR reads, yields one record per CDR3 protein. The sample lists about 560,000 distinct CDR3 sequences, roughly 16% occurring once. Time point reported: newly diagnosed GD, antithyroid drugs for less than 3 months. The authors made the TCR library using RNA they extracted from PBMCs. Graves' disease diagnoses used American Thyroid Association guidelines. These data were also reused for a study on T cells in Graves' hyperthyroidism and ophthalmopathy. Per that paper: Uncontrolled infection, other autoimmune disease, pregnancy or lactation disqualified patients from enrolment.

This chain links TRBV29-1 with TRBJ2-7, with 9 bases identical to TRBD1. This TCR was recovered from a man aged 18 to 35 with Graves disease. The source material was peripheral blood mononuclear cells (PBMCs), sampled at new diagnosis, from a patient treated with antithyroid drugs. The CDR3 coding sequence is TGCAGGTTGGGACAGGGACACGAGCAGTACTTC. It yields the protein CRLGQGHEQYF.